These 25 T cell receptor beta chains originate from one sample sequenced in a study of PD-1 blockade in mismatch repair-deficient tumors. Profiling relied on immunoSEQ multiplex PCR, and the TCRdb table lists in-frame clones only, not all of them. The sample has tens of thousands of clones, more than 65% seen once. Sequences were derived from peripheral blood, sampled about 4.5 months after starting pembrolizumab. The receptor source for this set is an adult with mismatch repair-deficient cancer.

CDR3 amino acids: CASSQEQAMNTEAFF. CDR3 nucleotides: TGTGCCAGCTCCCAGGAACAGGCGATGAACACTGAAGCTTTCTTT. The genes are TRBV18 and TRBJ1-1; D possibly corresponds to TRBD1 (5 bases). Germline CDR1 reads KGHSH; CDR2 reads LQKENI. V was shortened by 6 bases and J by 0 bases, with 14 bases between the two germline ends. The CDR3 is 15 residues long.

The genes are TRBV5-4 and TRBJ2-7; 9 nucleotides align to TRBD1. Per the germline V gene, CDR1 is SGHNT and CDR2 is YYREEE (reference sequence). V trimming: 5 bases; J trimming: 6 bases; junction bases outside the gene matches: 3. The CDR3 consists of 12 residues. The CDR3 loop is CASRQDRGEQYF. The CDR3 DNA sequence: TGTGCCAGCAGACAGGACAGGGGCGAGCAGTACTTC. Combining the CDR3 with reference TRBV5-4 and TRBJ2-7 gives the whole variable domain ETGVTQSPTHLIKTRGQQVTLRCSSQSGHNTVSWYQQALGQGPQFIFQYYREEENGRGNFPPRFSGLQFPNYSSELNVNALELDDSALYLCASRQDRGEQYFGPGTRLTVT.

The V gene is TRBV7-3, the J gene TRBJ2-1; D uncertain. V lost 3 bases and J lost 5, with 8 bases in between. CDR1 and CDR2 (germline): SGHTA, FQGTGA. CDR3 length: 13 residues. CDR3: CASSLSFHNEQFF. The CDR3 DNA reads as TGTGCCAGCAGCTTGAGTTTCCACAATGAGCAGTTCTTC.

The genes are TRBV5-1 and TRBJ1-4; a weak D match, TRBD1 (6 bases). CDR3 length equals 14 residues. Germline lookup yields CDR1 SGHRS and CDR2 YFSETQ. Trimming removed 4 bases at V and 8 bases at J, with 15 bases between. The CDR3 region has the DNA TGCGCCAGCAGCGAACAGGGTAGGAGGGAAAAACTGTTTTTT. It codes for CASSEQGRREKLFF. Looking up the rest from reference TRBV5-1 and TRBJ1-4 gives the full variable domain: KAGVTQTPRYLIKTRGQQVTLSCSPISGHRSVSWYQQTPGQGLQFLFEYFSETQRNKGNFPGRFSGRQFSNSRSEMNVSTLELGDSALYLCASSEQGRREKLFFGSGTQLSVL.

This clone was counted only a few times. The chain combines TRBV5-1 with TRBJ2-7; 7 nucleotides match TRBD1. The CDR3 covers 13 residues. V shed 3 bases, J shed 2 bases, and the junction held 2 bases outside the gene matches. Germline V gene data show CDR1 as SGHRS and CDR2 as YFSETQ. CDR3 DNA sequence: TGCGCCAGCAGCTACGGACAGGCCTACGAGCAGTACTTC. Protein sequence: CASSYGQAYEQYF.

In this sample, this clone turned up a few times. The J gene is TRBJ2-7, the V gene TRBV4-1; either TRBD1 or TRBD2 may supply D (5 bases each). The CDR3 consists of 14 residues. Germline V gives CDR1 MGHRA, CDR2 YSYEKL. Trimming took 1 base from V and 3 from J, leaving 10 bases between them. The CDR3 region is CASSQGEGNYEQYF. The CDR3 nucleotides read TGCGCCAGCAGCCAAGGAGAGGGGAACTACGAGCAGTACTTC.

The chain links TRBV6-5 to TRBJ2-7, with D perhaps matching TRBD1 (6 bases). The CDR3 contains 15 residues. V was cut by 6 bases and J by 2 bases, with 17 bases left in between. CDR1 and CDR2 from the germline V gene are MNHEY and SVGAGI. As DNA, the CDR3 is TGTGCCAGCAGCCCCTCGGCAGGGGCGCCCTACGAGCAGTACTTC. This codes for CASSPSAGAPYEQYF.

The V call is TRBV19, the J call TRBJ1-2; unclear D gene. V was cut by 2 bases and J by 5 bases, with 15 bases left in between. This CDR3 region has 15 residues. Looked up from germline, CDR1 is LNHDA and CDR2 is SQIVND (reference sequence). In DNA, the CDR3 is TGTGCCAGTAGTATAAACTCCCCAGGAGCATATGGCTACACCTTC. It codes for CASSINSPGAYGYTF.

The V call is TRBV4-2, the J call TRBJ2-7; D assignment may be TRBD1 or TRBD2 (5 bases each). The germline V gene has CDR1 LGHNA and CDR2 YNFKEQ. The CDR3 runs 14 residues. Between the trimmed V and J ends, which lost 3 bases and 3 bases, there was a span of 12 bases. The CDR3, as DNA: TGTGCCAGCAGCCACAACGAGGGGTACTACGAGCAGTACTTC. Its translation: CASSHNEGYYEQYF.

The chain employs TRBV7-6 and TRBJ2-1, with unresolved D. The V gene lost 4 bases and the J gene lost 10 bases, with 11 bases spanning the gap. The length of the CDR3 is 12 residues. CDR1 is SGHVS, CDR2 FNYEAQ, per germline. The CDR3 region is CASSSPQGEQFF. The CDR3 nucleotides are TGTGCCAGCAGCTCCCCTCAAGGGGAGCAGTTCTTC.

V usage is TRBV5-6 and J usage is TRBJ2-1; 10 positions agree with TRBD2. Germline CDR1 reads SGHDT; CDR2 reads YYEEEE. The CDR3 is made up of 15 amino acids. The junction had 4 bases not matched to a gene; V was cut back by 4 bases and J by 3 bases. The CDR3 bases are TGTGCCAGCAGCCCTGGGACTAGCGTCTACAATGAGCAGTTCTTC. Translated: CASSPGTSVYNEQFF. Variable domain in full (rest from reference TRBV5-6 and TRBJ2-1): DAGVTQSPTHLIKTRGQQVTLRCSPKSGHDTVSWYQQALGQGPQFIFQYYEEEERQRGNFPDRFSGHQFPNYSSELNVNALLLGDSALYLCASSPGTSVYNEQFFGPGTRLTVL.

The chain has TRBV5-6 and TRBJ1-1; the D is unclear. Germline-derived CDR1 and CDR2 are SGHDT and YYEEEE. The CDR3 runs to 15 residues. Between the trimmed V and J ends, which lost 5 bases and 2 bases, there was a span of 16 bases. Here the CDR3 reads CASRLALTVNTEAFF. The CDR3 region has the DNA TGTGCCAGCAGATTAGCTCTAACGGTCAACACTGAAGCTTTCTTT.

This clone has only a few counts. This rearrangement joins TRBV18 to TRBJ1-1; the match to TRBD1 covers 10 bases. Unmatched junction bases numbered 10, after V lost 4 bases and J lost 5 bases. CDR1 and CDR2 (germline): KGHSH, LQKENI. The CDR3 is made up of 16 amino acids. The CDR3 sequence is CASSLPPDRGWTEAFF. Written as DNA, the CDR3 is TGTGCCAGCTCACTTCCCCCGGACAGGGGGTGGACTGAAGCTTTCTTT.

The chain employs TRBV29-1 and TRBJ2-5; D remains unclear. V was trimmed by 4 bases and J by 5 bases, leaving 14 bases between them. This CDR3 is 13 amino acids long. The germline V gene has CDR1 SQVTM and CDR2 ANQGSEA. The CDR3 loop is CSVVGRRVETQYF. CDR3 nucleotide sequence: TGCAGCGTTGTAGGTAGACGAGTGGAGACCCAGTACTTC.

The chain joins TRBV7-9 to TRBJ2-7; D might be TRBD2 (6 bases). Looked up from germline, CDR1 is SEHNR and CDR2 is FQNEAQ (reference sequence). The CDR3 extends over 15 amino acids. Trimming shortened V by 1 base and J by 5 bases, and 15 bases separated the two germline ends. CDR3 protein: CASSLVARGPNEQYF. The CDR3 DNA is TGTGCCAGCAGCTTAGTCGCGCGGGGTCCGAACGAGCAGTACTTC.

The CDR3 sequence is CASSMTSRGGRAYEQYF. CDR3 DNA sequence: TGTGCCAGTAGTATGACTTCGCGAGGCGGGAGGGCCTACGAGCAGTACTTC. The chain is built from TRBV19 and TRBJ2-7; 9 positions agree with TRBD2. J was trimmed by 2 bases and V by 3 bases; bases with no gene match: 11. CDR1 and CDR2 from the germline V gene are LNHDA and SQIVND (reference sequence). This CDR3 has 17 residues. The full variable domain, with the rest looked up from reference TRBV19 and TRBJ2-7, is DGGITQSPKYLFRKEGQNVTLSCEQNLNHDAMYWYRQDPGQGLRLIYYSQIVNDFQKGDIAEGYSVSREKKESFPLTVTSAQKNPTAFYLCASSMTSRGGRAYEQYFGPGTRLTVT.

As concerns this clone: Relative to the germline gene, one junction end is altered; a read error may explain this. The chain employs TRBV14 and TRBJ2-1; D call uncertain. The germline gives CDR1 SGHDN, CDR2 FVKESK. CDR3 size: 13 residues. The CDR3 DNA reads TGTGCCAGCGGCCAAGATTCGGGCAGGCCGAAGTTCTTC. Translation gives CASGQDSGRPKFF.

The CDR3 spells CASSQAGSETQYF. The CDR3 nucleotides are TGTGCCAGCAGCCAAGCGGGGAGCGAGACCCAGTACTTC. The V and J genes are TRBV4-2 and TRBJ2-5, with D possibly being TRBD2 (5 bases). The V end lost 1 base, the J end lost 5 bases, and 8 bases lay between the germline ends. The germline gives CDR1 LGHNA, CDR2 YNFKEQ. The CDR3 extends over 13 amino acids.

V and J are TRBV5-6 and TRBJ1-3; D is unresolved. Germline assignment: CDR1 SGHDT and CDR2 YYEEEE. CDR3 length: 14 amino acids. Trimming shortened V by 4 bases and J by 3 bases, and 11 bases separated the two germline ends. DNA of the CDR3: TGTGCCAGCAGCCTGCCTTGGGGTGGAAACACCATATATTTT. Translation: CASSLPWGGNTIYF.

The chain combines TRBV7-9 with TRBJ2-7; possible D gene TRBD2, 6 bases. Germline loops: CDR1 SEHNR, CDR2 FQNEAQ (reference sequence). There are 13 residues in the CDR3. Deletions cut 5 bases from V and 7 bases from J, with 15 bases between. In DNA, the CDR3 is TGTGCCAGCAGCCCCGGGGACTTTTGGGAGCAGTACTTC. This gives the protein CASSPGDFWEQYF.

The rearrangement uses TRBV5-1 and TRBJ2-7; the D gene is possibly TRBD1 (5 bases). The V end was cut by 2 bases, the J end by 3 bases, with 12 bases between. CDR1 is SGHRS, CDR2 YFSETQ, per germline. CDR3 length: 14 residues. The CDR3 region has the DNA TGCGCCAGCAGCTTACAAACAGGATACTACGAGCAGTACTTC. Translating gives CASSLQTGYYEQYF.

The genes are TRBV29-1 and TRBJ1-3; TRBD1 matches at 7 bases. Per the germline V gene, CDR1 is SQVTM and CDR2 is ANQGSEA. This CDR3 has 13 amino acids. V lost 8 bases to trimming and J lost 0 bases; unmatched junction nucleotides: 4. The CDR3 coding sequence is TGCAGCACCCAGGGGGGCTCTGGAAACACCATATATTTT. Translating it yields CSTQGGSGNTIYF.

This clone was picked up a small number of times. CDR3 in amino acids: CASSRTVTSTDTQYF. In nucleotides, the CDR3 is TGTGCCAGCAGTAGGACCGTTACTAGCACAGATACGCAGTATTTT. The chain has TRBV6-5 and TRBJ2-3; no reliable D call. The V end lost 5 bases, the J end lost 0 bases, and 12 bases lay between the germline ends. In germline, CDR1 is MNHEY, CDR2 SVGAGI. The CDR3 extends over 15 amino acids.

The chain has TRBV19 and TRBJ1-4; D is unclear. Trimming shortened V by 1 base and J by 5 bases, and 8 bases separated the two germline ends. CDR1 LNHDA and CDR2 SQIVND come from the germline V gene (reference sequence). The CDR3 consists of 14 residues. In DNA, the CDR3 is TGTGCCAGTAGTATAGGGACGGCGAATGAAAAACTGTTTTTT. Its protein is CASSIGTANEKLFF.

With regard to this clone: The junction does not match germline at one end; this may be a read error. This sequence joins TRBV29-1 and TRBJ1-4; possibly TRBD1 for D (5 bases). The CDR3 loop spans 11 amino acids. The germline gives CDR1 SQVTM, CDR2 ANQGSEA. CDR3 in amino acids: CSVDTTGLLVF. For the CDR3, the DNA is TGCAGCGTAGACACTACGGGACTGTTGGTTTTT.